This TCR beta chain came from a study of T-cell reconstitution after alpha-beta-depleted transplantation in children. The TCRbeta library was prepared with unique molecular identifiers. MiXCR, run by TCRdb on the PCR reads, gives a single entry per CDR3 protein. The data hold some 2,900 distinct CDR3 sequences, with 28% observed a single time. The sequence came from a male patient aged 2-15 years who had a stem cell transplant for acute myeloid leukemia, so the T cells may come from the graft donor. Here the sequenced sample was PBMCs, mostly from graft donor cells, taken 60 days after TCRalphabeta/CD19-depleted stem cell transplant.

The CDR3 nucleotides read TGTGCCATGAGCTTCGGGCGGGAGAACACTGAAGCTTTCTTT. Translated, it gives CAMSFGRENTEAFF. The chain uses TRBV5-3 and TRBJ1-1; D is unclear. TRBV5-3 is identified as an open reading frame with a role that is uncertain. The CDR3 loop spans 14 amino acids. With 9 bases removed from V and 1 base from J, the gap between germline ends came to 16 bases.